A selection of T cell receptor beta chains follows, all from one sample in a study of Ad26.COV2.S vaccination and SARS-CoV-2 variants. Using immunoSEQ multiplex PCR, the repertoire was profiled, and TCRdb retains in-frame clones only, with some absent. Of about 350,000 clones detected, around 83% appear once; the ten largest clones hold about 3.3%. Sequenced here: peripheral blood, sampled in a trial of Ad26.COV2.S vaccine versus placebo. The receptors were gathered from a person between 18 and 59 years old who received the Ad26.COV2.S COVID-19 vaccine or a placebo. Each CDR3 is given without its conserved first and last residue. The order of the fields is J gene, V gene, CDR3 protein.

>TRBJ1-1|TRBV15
ATSRDRVKEAF
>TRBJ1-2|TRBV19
ASSPRDYYGYT
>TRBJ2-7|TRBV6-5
ASSYLAGNEQY
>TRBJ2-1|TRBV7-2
ASSLSGTSGTYNEQF
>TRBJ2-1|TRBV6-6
ASSPLVLTSSYNEQF
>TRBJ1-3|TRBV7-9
ASRIEGNTIY
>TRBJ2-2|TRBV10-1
ASRGGDTGELF
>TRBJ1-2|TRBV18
ASSQDRQIYGYT
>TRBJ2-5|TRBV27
ASSFGRGGETQY
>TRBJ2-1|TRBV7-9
ASSLAGQAEQF